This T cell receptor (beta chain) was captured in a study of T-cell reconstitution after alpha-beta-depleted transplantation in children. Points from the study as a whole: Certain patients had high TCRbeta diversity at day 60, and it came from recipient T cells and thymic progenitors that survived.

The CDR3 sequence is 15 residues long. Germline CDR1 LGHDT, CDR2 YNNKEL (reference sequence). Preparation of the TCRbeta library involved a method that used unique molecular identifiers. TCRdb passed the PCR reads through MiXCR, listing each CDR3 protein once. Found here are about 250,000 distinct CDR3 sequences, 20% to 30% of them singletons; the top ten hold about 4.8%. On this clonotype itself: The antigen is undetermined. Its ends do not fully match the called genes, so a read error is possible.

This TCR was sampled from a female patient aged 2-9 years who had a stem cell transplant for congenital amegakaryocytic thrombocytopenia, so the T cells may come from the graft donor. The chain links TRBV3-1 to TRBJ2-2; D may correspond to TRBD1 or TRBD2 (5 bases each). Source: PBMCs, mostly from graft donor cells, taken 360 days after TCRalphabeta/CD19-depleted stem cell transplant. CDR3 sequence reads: CATSQDLGVPGELFF. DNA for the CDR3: TGTGCCACCAGCCAAGATTTGGGGGTTCCCGGGGAGCTGTTTTTT.